One T cell receptor beta chain is described in this entry. This sample was taken from a study of blood T cell repertoires in COVID-19. The protocol was immunoSEQ multiplex PCR, while the TCRdb copy is restricted to in-frame clones and leaves out a portion. Here the sample spans about 110,000 clones, about four fifths being singletons. This CDR3 is built from 15 residues. Germline values: CDR1 SGHTA, CDR2 FQGNSA. Trimming took off 5 bases at V and 8 bases at J, with 21 bases between the two ends. Sequencing was done on a sample of peripheral blood. The sequence was collected from a woman aged 70-85 years with acute or convalescent COVID-19. The genes are TRBV7-2 and TRBJ1-2, with unresolved D. CDR3: CASSTARPLTYGYTF. The CDR3 DNA follows: TGTGCCAGCAGCACTGCCAGGCCCCTCACCTACGGCTACACCTTC. The complete variable domain, with remaining parts taken from reference TRBV7-2 and TRBJ1-2, reads GAGVSQSPSNKVTEKGKDVELRCDPISGHTALYWYRQSLGQGLEFLIYFQGNSAPDKSGLPSDRFSAERTGGSVSTLTIQRTQQEDSAVYLCASSTARPLTYGYTFGSGTRLTVV.